This T cell receptor (beta chain) was identified in a study of siplizumab effects on memory and regulatory T cells. Sequenced by immunoSEQ multiplex PCR; TCRdb stores in-frame clones only, minus some. The sample consists of some 88,000 clones, 80% to 90% of them appearing once. This CDR3 spans 15 amino acids. Deletions cut 1 base from V and 3 bases from J, with 7 bases between. Germline lookup yields CDR1 SEHNR and CDR2 FQNEAQ (reference sequence). General study results and limits: Of the proliferating CD4+ or CD8+ clones, roughly 75-96% lacked a naive or memory phenotype that could be assigned.

Worth noting for this clone: What it binds is unknown.

The source of this sequence is a human donor in good health. The gene calls are TRBV7-9 and TRBJ2-6; no clear D gene. The material sequenced was CD4+ T cells sorted from blood. This CDR3 reads CASSLVGNGANVLTF. The CDR3 DNA is TGTGCCAGCAGCTTAGTTGGGAATGGGGCCAACGTCCTGACTTTC.